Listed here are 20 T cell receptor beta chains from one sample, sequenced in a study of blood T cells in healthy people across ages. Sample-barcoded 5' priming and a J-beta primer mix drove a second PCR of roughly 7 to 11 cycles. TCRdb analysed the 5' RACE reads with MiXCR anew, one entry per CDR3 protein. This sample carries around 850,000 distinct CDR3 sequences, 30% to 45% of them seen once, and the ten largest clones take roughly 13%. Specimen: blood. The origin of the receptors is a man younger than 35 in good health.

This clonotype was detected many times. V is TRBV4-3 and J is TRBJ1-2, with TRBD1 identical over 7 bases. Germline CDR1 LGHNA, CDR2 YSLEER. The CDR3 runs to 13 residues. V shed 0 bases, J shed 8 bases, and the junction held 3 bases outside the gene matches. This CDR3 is CASSQDGTEGYTF. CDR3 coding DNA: TGCGCCAGCAGCCAAGATGGGACAGAAGGCTACACCTTC.

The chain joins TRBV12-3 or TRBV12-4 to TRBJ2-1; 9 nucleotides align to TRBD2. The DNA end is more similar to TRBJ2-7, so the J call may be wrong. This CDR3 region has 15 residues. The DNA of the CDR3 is TGTGCCAGCAGTCCGACTAGCGGTTCCTACAATGAGCAGTACTTC. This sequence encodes CASSPTSGSYNEQYF.

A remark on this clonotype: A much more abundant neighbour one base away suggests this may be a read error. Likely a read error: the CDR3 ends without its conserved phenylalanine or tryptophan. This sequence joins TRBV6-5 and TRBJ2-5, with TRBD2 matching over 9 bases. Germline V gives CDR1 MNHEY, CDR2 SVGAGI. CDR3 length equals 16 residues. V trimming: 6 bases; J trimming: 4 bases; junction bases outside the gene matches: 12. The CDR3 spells CASSPKTSGGAETQYV. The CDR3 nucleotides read TGTGCCAGCAGCCCAAAGACTAGCGGCGGCGCAGAGACCCAGTACGTC.

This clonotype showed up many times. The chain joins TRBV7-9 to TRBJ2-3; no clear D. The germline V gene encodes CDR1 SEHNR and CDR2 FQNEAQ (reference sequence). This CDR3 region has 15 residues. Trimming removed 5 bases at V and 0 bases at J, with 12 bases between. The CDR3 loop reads CASSPHTPSTDTQYF. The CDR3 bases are TGTGCCAGCAGCCCACACACACCTAGCACAGATACGCAGTATTTT.

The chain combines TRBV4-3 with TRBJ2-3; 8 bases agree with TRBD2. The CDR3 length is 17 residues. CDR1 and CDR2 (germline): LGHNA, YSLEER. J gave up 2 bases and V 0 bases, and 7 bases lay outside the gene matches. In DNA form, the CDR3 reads TGCGCCAGCAGCCAAGATAGAGGGACTAGGGCCACAGATACGCAGTATTTT. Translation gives CASSQDRGTRATDTQYF.

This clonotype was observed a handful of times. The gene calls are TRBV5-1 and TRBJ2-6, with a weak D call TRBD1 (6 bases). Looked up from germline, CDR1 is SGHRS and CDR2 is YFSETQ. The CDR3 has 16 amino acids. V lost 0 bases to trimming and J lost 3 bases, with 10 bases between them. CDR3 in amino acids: CASSLEGGGGANVLTF. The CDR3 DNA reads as TGCGCCAGCAGCTTGGAAGGGGGTGGTGGGGCCAACGTCCTGACTTTC. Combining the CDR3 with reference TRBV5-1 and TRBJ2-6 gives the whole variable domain KAGVTQTPRYLIKTRGQQVTLSCSPISGHRSVSWYQQTPGQGLQFLFEYFSETQRNKGNFPGRFSGRQFSNSRSEMNVSTLELGDSALYLCASSLEGGGGANVLTFGAGSRLTVL.

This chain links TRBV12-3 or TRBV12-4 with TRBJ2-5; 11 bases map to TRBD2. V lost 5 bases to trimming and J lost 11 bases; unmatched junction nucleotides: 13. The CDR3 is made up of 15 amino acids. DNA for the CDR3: TGTGCCAGCAGTCTCTTAGCGGGGGGGCGCCATGAGCAGTACTTC. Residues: CASSLLAGGRHEQYF.

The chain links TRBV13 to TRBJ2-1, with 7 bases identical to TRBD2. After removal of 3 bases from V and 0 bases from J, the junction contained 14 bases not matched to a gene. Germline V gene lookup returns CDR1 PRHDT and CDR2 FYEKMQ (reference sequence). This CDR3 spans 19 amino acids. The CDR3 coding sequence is TGTGCCAGCAGCTTTTTGGCGGGGGAGACTCAGAGCTCCTACAATGAGCAGTTCTTC. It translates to CASSFLAGETQSSYNEQFF.

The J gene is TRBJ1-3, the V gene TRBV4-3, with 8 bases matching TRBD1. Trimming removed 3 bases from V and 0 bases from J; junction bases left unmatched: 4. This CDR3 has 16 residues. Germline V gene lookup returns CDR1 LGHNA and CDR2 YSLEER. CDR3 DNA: TGCGCCAGCAGCCAGGACAGGGCAAACTCTGGAAACACCATATATTTT. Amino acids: CASSQDRANSGNTIYF.

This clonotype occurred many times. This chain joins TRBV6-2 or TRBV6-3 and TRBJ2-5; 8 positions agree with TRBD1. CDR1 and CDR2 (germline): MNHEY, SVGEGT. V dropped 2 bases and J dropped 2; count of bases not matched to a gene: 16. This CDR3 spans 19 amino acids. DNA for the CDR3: TGTGCCAGCAGTTACCGCCTTGGTACAGGGGGTATCTTTCAAGAGACCCAGTACTTC. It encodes CASSYRLGTGGIFQETQYF.

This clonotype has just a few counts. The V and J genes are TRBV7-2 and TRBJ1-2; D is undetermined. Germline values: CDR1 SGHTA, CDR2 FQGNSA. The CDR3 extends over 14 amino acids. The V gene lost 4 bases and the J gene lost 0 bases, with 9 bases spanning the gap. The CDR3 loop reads CASSSGITNYGYTF. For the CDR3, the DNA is TGTGCCAGCAGCTCAGGCATCACTAACTATGGCTACACCTTC.

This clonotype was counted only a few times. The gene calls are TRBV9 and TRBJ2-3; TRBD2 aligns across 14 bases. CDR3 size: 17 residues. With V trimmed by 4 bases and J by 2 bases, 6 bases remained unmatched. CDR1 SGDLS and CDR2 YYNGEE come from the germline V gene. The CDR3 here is CASSRRLAGGTTDTQYF. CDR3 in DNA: TGTGCCAGCAGCCGCCGACTAGCGGGGGGGACCACAGATACGCAGTATTTT.

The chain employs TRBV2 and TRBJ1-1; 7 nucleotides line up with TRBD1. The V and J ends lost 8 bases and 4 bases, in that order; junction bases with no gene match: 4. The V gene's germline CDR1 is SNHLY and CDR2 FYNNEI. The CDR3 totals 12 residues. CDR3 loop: CASDREATEAFF. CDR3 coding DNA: TGTGCCAGCGACAGGGAGGCCACTGAAGCTTTCTTT. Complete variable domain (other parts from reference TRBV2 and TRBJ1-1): EPEVTQTPSHQVTQMGQEVILRCVPISNHLYFYWYRQILGQKVEFLVSFYNNEISEKSEIFDDQFSVERPDGSNFTLKIRSTKLEDSAMYFCASDREATEAFFGQGTRLTVV.

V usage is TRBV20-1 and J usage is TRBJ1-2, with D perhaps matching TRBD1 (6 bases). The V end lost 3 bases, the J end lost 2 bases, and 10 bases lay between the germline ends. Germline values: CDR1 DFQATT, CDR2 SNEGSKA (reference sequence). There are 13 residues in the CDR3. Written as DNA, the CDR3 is TGCAGTGCTAGGGGGGACAACAACTATGGCTACACCTTC. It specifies CSARGDNNYGYTF.

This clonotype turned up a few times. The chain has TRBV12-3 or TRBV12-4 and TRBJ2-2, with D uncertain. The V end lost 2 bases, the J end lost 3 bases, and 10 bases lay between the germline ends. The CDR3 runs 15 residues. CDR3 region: CASSLNLGYTGELFF. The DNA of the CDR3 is TGTGCCAGCAGTTTAAATCTAGGGTACACCGGGGAGCTGTTTTTT.

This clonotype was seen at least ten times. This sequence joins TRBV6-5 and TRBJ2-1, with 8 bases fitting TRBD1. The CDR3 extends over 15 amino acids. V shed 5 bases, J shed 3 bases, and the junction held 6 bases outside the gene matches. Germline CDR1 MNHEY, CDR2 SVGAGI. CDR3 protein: CASSDDRGGYNEQFF. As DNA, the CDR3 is TGTGCCAGCAGTGACGACAGGGGAGGCTACAATGAGCAGTTCTTC.

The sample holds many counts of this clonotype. The CDR3: CSARPRGDNEQFF. DNA of the CDR3: TGCAGTGCTAGACCACGGGGAGACAATGAGCAGTTCTTC. The chain joins TRBV20-1 to TRBJ2-1, with D perhaps matching TRBD2 (5 bases). The V end lost 2 bases, the J end lost 5 bases, and 10 bases lay between the germline ends. The CDR3 runs to 13 residues. Germline CDR1 DFQATT, CDR2 SNEGSKA (reference sequence).

The CDR3, as DNA: TGTGCCAGCACCGGACAGGGGCGGATGAGTGAGCAGTTCTTC. Translated: CASTGQGRMSEQFF. V usage is TRBV2 and J usage is TRBJ2-1; 9 bases line up with TRBD1. The CDR3 sequence is 14 residues long. Germline values: CDR1 SNHLY, CDR2 FYNNEI. V gave up 7 bases and J gave up 9 bases; unmatched junction bases: 10.

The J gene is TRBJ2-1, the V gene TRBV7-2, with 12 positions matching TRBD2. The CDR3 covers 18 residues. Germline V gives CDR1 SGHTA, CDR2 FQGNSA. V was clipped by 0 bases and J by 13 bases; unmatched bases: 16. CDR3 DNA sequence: TGTGCCAGCAGCTTAGCTGGACTAGCGGGGACACCTGGGGAGACCCAGTTCTTC. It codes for CASSLAGLAGTPGETQFF.

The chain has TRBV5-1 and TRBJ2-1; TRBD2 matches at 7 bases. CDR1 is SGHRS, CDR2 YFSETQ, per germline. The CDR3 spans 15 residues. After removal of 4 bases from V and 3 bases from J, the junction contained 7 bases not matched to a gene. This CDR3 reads CASSQRTSSYNEQFF. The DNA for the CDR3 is TGCGCCAGCAGCCAGAGGACTAGTAGCTACAATGAGCAGTTCTTC.